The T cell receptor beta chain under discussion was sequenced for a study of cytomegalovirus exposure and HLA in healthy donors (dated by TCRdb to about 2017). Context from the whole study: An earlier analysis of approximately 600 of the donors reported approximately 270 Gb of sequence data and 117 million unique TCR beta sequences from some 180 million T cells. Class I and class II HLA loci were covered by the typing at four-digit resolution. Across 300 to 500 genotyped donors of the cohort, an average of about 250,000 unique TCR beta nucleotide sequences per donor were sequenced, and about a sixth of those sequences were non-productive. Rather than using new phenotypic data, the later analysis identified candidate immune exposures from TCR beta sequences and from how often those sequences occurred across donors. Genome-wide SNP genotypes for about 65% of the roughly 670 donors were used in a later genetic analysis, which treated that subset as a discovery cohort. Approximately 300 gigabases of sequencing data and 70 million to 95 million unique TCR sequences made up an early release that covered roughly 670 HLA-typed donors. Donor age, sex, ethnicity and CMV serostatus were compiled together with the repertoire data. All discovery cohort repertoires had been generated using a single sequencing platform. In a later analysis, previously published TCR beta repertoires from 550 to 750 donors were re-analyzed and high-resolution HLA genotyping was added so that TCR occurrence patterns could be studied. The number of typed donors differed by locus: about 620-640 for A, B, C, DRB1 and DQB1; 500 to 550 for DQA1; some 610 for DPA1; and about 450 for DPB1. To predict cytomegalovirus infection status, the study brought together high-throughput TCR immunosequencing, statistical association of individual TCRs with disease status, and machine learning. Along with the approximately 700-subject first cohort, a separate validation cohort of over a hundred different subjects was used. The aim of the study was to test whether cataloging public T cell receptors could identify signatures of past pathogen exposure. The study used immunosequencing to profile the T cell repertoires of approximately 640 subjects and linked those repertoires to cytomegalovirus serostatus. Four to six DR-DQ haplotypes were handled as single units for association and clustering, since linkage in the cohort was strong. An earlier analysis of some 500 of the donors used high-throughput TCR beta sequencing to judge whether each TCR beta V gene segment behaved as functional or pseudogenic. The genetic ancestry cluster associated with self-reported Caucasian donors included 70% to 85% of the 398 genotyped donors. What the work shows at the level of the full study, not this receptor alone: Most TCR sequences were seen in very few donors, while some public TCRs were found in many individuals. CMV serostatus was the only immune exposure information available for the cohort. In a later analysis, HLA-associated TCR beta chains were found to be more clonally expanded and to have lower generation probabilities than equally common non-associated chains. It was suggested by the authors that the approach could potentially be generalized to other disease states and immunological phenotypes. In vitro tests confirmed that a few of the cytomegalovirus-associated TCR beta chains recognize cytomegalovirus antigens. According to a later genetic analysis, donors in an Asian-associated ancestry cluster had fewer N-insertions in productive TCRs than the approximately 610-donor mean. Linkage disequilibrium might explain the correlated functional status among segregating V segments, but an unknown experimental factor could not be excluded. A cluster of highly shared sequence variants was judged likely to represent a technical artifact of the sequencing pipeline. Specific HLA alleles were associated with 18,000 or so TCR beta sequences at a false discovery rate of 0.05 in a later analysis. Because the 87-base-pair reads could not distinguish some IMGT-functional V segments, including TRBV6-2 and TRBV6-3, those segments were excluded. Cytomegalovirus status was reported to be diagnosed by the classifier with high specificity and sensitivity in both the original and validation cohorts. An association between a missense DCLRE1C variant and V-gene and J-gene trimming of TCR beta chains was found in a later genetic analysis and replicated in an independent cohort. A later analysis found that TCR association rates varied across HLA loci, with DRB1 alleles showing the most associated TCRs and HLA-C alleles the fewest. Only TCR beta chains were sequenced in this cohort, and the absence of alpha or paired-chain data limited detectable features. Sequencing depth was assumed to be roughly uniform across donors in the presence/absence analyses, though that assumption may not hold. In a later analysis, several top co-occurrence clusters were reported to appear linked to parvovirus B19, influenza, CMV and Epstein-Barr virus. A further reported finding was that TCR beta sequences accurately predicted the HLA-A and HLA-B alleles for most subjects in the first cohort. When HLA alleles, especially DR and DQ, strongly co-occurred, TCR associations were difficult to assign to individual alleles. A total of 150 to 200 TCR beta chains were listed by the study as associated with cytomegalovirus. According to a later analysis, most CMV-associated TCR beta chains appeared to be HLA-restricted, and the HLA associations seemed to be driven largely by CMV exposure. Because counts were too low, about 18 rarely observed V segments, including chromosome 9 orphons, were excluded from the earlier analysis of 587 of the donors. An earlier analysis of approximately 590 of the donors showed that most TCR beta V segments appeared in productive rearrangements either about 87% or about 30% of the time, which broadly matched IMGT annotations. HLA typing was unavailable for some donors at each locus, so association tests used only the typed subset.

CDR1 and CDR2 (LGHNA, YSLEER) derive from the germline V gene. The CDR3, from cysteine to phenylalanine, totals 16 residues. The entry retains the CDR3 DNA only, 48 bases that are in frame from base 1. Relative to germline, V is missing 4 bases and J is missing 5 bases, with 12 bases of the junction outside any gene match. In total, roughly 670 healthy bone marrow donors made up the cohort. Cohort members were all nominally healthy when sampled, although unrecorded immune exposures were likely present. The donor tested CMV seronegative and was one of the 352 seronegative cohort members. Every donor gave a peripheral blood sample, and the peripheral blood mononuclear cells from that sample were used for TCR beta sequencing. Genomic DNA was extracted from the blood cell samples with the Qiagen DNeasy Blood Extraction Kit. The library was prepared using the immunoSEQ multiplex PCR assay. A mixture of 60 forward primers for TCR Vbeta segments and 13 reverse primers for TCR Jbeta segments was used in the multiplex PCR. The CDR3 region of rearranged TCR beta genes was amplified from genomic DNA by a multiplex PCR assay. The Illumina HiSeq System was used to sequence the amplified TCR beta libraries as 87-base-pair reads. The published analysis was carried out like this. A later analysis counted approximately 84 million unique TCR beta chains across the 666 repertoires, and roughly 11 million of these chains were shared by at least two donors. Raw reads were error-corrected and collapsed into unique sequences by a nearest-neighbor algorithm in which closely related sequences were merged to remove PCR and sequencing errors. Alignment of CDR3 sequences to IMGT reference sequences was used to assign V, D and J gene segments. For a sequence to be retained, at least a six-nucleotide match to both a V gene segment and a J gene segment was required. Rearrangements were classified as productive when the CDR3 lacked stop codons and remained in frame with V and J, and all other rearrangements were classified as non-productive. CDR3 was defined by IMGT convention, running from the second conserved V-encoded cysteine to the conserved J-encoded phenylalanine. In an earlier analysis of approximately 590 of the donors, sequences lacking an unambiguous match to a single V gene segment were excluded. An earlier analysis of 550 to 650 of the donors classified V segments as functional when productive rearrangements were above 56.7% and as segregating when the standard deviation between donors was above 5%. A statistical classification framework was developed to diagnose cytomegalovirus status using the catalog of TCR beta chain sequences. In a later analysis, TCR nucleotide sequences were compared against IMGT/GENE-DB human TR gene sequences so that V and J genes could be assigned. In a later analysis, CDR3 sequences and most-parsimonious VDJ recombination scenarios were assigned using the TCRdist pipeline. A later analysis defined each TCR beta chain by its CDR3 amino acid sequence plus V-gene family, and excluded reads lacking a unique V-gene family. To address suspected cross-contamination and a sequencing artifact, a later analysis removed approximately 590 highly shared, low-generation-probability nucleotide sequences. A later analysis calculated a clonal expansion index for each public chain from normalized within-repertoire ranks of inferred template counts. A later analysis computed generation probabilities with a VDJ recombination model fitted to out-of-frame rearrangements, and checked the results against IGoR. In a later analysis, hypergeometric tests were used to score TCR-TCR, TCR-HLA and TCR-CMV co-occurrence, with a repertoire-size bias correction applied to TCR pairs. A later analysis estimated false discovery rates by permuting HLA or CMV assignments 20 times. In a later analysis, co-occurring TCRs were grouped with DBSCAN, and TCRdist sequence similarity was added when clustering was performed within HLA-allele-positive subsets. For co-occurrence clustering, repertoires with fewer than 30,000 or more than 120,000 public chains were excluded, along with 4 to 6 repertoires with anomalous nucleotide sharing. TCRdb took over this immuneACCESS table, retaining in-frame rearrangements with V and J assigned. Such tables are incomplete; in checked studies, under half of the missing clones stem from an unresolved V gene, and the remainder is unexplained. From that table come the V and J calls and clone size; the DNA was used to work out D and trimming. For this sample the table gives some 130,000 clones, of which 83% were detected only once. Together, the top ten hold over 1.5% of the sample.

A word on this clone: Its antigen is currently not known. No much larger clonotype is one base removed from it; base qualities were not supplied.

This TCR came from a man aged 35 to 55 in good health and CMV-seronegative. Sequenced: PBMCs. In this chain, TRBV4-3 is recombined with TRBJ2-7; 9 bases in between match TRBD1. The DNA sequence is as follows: TGCGCCAGCAGCCGAATTGGGACAGGGCTCTACCACGAGCAGTACTTC. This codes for CASSRIGTGLYHEQYF.